These T cell receptor beta chains were read from a single sample in a study of blood T cell repertoires in COVID-19. TCRdb keeps only in-frame clones here, not all; method: immunoSEQ multiplex PCR. The repertoire holds tens of thousands of clones, with about 91% as singletons. Sequencing was performed on peripheral blood. The receptors derive from an elderly woman with acute or convalescent COVID-19. The conserved cysteine and the conserved F or W are not part of the CDR3 here. Size is omitted from some rows. Given values are once, few, many or a class for expanded clones.

j_call	v_call	clone_size	cdr3_aa
TRBJ1-4	TRBV3-1/TRBV3-2	.	ASSQQGTNEKLF
TRBJ2-3	TRBV9	.	ASSGTQGGLDTQY
TRBJ2-1	TRBV19	.	ASSIGTGGYNEQF
TRBJ2-6	TRBV6-5	once	ASKSYSGANVLT
TRBJ2-1	TRBV6-5	.	ASSRGLAPHNEQF
TRBJ1-5	TRBV3-1/TRBV3-2	.	AIEARRGSVVDQPQH
TRBJ2-7	TRBV6-5	once	ASSYSAVLAGEQY
TRBJ1-6	TRBV3-1/TRBV3-2	.	ASSPGQYNSPLH
TRBJ2-2	TRBV6-2/TRBV6-3	.	ASSGPGTVVAGELF
TRBJ1-1	TRBV5-1	.	ASSLAVRGDTEAF
TRBJ2-5	TRBV4-1	.	ASSQTPTGRGFSPETQY
TRBJ2-3	TRBV7-3	.	ASSLEGGPDTQY
TRBJ1-2	TRBV10-2	.	ASRRGINYGYT
TRBJ1-1	TRBV3-1/TRBV3-2	.	ASSQVMREGAF
TRBJ2-6	TRBV11-1	.	ASRWGSGSGANVLT
TRBJ1-6	TRBV6-5	.	ASSYREGQPLH
TRBJ2-7	TRBV3-1/TRBV3-2	.	ASSQDTPSGGETYEQY
TRBJ2-3	TRBV5-1	.	ASSKGQIASTDTQY
TRBJ1-6	TRBV3-1/TRBV3-2	.	ASSQSVVGSPLH
TRBJ1-1	TRBV12-3/TRBV12-4	.	ASSLSAGSEAF
TRBJ2-5	TRBV19	.	ASSLGQTQY
TRBJ1-2	TRBV19	.	ASRTLTGTFNYGYT
TRBJ1-1	TRBV2	.	ASSLGTGGTEAF
TRBJ1-6	TRBV2	.	ASSRQGNYNSPLH
TRBJ2-4	TRBV4-3	.	ASSHSLGGGQPLAKNIQY
TRBJ1-3	TRBV25-1	.	ASRSLLGQGGNTIY
TRBJ2-7	TRBV2	.	ASSGGQGVNEQY
TRBJ1-5	TRBV18	.	ASSTGTSNSNQPQH
TRBJ2-3	TRBV11-3	.	ASSLGSGTDTQY
TRBJ1-2	TRBV10-1	.	ASSELRTGGRGYGYT
TRBJ1-4	TRBV7-2	once	ASSLVHGNNEKLF
TRBJ1-1	TRBV12-3/TRBV12-4	once	ASSPTNTEAF
TRBJ2-5	TRBV4-1	.	ASSRGQGEGETQY
TRBJ1-5	TRBV27	.	ASSLSRNQPQH
TRBJ1-2	TRBV10-3	.	AISEDRGGYT
TRBJ1-4	TRBV5-6	.	ASSPRQSNEKLF
TRBJ2-3	TRBV24-1	once	ATSDLAGHWTDTQY
TRBJ2-1	TRBV3-1/TRBV3-2	.	ASSHRDPGYEQF
TRBJ2-1	TRBV9	.	ASSVAGSNEQF
TRBJ1-2	TRBV6-5	.	ASSYSNRGSYGYT
TRBJ2-2	TRBV29-1	.	SVEGGRGSNTGELF
TRBJ1-6	TRBV19	.	ASTGRGHSPLH
TRBJ2-5	TRBV5-1	.	ASKTDSETQY